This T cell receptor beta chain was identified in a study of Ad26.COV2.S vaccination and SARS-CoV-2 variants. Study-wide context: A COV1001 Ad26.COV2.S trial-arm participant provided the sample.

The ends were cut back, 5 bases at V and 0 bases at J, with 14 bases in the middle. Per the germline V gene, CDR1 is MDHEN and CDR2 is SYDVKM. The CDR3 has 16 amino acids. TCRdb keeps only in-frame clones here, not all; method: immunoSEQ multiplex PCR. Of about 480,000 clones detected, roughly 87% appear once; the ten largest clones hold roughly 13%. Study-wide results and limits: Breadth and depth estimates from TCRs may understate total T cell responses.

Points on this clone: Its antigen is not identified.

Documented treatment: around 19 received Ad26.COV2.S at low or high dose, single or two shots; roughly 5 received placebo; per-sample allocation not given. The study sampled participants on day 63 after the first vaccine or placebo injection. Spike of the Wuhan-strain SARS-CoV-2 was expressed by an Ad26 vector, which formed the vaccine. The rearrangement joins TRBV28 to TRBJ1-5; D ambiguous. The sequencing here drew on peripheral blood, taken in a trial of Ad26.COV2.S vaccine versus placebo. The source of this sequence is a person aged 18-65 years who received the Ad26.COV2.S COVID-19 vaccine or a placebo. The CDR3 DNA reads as TGTGCCAGCAGTGAGTCGGGAGGGTATAGCAATCAGCCCCAGCATTTT. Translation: CASSESGGYSNQPQHF.